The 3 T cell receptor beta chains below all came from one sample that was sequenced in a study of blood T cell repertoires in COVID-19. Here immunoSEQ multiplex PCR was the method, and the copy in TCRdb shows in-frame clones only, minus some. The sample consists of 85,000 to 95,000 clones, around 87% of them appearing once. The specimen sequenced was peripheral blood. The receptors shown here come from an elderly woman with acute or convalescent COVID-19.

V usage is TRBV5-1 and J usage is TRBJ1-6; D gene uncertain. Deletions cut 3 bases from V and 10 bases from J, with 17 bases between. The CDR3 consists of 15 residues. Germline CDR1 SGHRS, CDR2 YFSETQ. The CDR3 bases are TGCGCCAGCAGCTCTGCGGGAGAGACGGGGTCACCCCTCCACTTT. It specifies CASSSAGETGSPLHF.

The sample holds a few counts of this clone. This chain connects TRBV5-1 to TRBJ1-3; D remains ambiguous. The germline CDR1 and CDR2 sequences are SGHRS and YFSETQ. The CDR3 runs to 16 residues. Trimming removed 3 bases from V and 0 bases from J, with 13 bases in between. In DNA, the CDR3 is TGCGCCAGCAGCTCGGCAGGCGCAAGCTCTGGAAACACCATATATTTT. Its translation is CASSSAGASSGNTIYF.

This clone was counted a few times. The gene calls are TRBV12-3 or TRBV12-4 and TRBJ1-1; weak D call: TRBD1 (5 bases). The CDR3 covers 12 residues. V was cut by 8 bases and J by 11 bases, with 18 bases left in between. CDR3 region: CASARDSTEAFF. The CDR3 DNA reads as TGTGCCAGCGCCCGGGACTCCACAGAGGCTTTCTTT.